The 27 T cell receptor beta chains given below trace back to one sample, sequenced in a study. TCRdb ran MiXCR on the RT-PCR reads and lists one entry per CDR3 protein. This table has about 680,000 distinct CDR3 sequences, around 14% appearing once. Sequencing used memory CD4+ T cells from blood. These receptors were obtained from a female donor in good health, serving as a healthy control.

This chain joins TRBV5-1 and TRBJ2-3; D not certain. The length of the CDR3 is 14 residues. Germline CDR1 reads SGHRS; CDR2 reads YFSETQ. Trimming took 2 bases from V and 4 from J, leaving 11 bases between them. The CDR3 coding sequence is TGCGCCAGCAGCTTAGGCCAGGTGGCAGATACGCAGTATTTT. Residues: CASSLGQVADTQYF.

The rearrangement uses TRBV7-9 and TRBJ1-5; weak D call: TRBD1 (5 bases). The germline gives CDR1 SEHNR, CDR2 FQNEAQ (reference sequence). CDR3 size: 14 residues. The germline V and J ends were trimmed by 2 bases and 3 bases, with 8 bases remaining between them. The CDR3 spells CASSLSGHNQPQHF. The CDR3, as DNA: TGTGCCAGCAGCTTATCCGGACACAATCAGCCCCAGCATTTT.

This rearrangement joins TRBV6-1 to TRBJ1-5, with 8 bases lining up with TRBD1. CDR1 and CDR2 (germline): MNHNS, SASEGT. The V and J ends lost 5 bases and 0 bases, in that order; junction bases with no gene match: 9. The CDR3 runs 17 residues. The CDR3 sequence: CASSIRQGSYSNQPQHF. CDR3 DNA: TGTGCCAGCAGTATACGACAGGGGAGCTATAGCAATCAGCCCCAGCATTTT.

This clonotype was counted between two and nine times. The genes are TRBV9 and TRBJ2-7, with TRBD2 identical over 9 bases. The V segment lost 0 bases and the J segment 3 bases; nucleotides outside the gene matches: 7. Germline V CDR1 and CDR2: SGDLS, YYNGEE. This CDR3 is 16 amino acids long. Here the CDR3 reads CASSVAGLAGFYEQYF. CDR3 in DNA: TGTGCCAGCAGCGTAGCTGGGCTAGCGGGGTTCTACGAGCAGTACTTC.

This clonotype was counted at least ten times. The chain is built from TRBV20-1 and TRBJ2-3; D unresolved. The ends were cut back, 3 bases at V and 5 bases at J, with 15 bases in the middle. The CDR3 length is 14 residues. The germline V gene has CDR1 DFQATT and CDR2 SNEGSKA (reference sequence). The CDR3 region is CSARPLPTGDTQYF. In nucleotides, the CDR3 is TGCAGTGCTAGGCCCCTCCCCACGGGAGATACGCAGTATTTT.

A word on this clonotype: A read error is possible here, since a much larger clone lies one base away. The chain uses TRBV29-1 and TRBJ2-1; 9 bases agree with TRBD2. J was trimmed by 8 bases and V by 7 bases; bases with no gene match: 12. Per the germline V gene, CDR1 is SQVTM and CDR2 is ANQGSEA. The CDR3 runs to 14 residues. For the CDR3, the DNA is TGCAGCGCTTGGAATAGCGGGAGTAGCGATGAGCAGTTCTTC. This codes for CSAWNSGSSDEQFF.

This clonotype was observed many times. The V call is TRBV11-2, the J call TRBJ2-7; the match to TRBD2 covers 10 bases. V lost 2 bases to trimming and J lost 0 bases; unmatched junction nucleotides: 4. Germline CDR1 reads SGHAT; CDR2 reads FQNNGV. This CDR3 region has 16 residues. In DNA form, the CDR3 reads TGTGCCAGCAGCTTATCCTCTAGCGGGAGCTCCTACGAGCAGTACTTC. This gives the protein CASSLSSSGSSYEQYF.

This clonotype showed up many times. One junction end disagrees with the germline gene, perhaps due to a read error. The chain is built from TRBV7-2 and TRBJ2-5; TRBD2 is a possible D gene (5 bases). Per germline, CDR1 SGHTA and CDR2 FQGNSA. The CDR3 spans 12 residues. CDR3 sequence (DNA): TGTGCCAGCAGCTTAGCGATCGGGGTCCCTGTCTTC. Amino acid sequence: CASSLAIGVPVF.

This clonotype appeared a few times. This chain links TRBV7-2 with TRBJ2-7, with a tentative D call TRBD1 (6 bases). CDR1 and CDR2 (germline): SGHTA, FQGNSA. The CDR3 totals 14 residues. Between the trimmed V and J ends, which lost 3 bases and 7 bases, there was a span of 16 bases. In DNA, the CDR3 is TGTGCCAGCAGCTTGGTGACAGGTTCCGGGGAGCAGTACTTC. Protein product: CASSLVTGSGEQYF.

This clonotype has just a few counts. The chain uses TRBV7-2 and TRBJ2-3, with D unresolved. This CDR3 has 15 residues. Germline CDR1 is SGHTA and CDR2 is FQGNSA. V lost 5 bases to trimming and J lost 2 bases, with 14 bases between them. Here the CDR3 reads CASSTQASNTDTQYF. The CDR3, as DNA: TGTGCCAGCAGCACCCAGGCGTCTAACACAGATACGCAGTATTTT.

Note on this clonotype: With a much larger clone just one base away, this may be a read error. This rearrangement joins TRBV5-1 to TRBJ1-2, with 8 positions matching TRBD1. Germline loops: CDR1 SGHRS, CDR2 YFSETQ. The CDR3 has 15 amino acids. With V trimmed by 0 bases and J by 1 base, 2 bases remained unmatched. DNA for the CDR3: TGCGCCAGCAGCTTGGCAGGGGGCATTAACTATGGCTACACCTTC. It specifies CASSLAGGINYGYTF.

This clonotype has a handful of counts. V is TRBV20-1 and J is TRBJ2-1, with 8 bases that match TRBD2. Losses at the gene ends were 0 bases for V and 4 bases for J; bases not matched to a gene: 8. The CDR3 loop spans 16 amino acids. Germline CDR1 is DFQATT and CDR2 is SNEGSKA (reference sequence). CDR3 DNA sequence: TGCAGTGCTAGAGATTCGGGTAGCGGGGTTTACAATGAGCAGTTCTTC. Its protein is CSARDSGSGVYNEQFF.

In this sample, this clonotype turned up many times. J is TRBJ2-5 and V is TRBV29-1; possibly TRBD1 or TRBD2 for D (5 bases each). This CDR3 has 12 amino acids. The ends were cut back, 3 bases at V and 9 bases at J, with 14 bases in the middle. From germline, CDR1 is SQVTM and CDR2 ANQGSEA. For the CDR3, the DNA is TGCAGCGTTGAGCAGTTGGGGGAGTCCCAGTACTTC. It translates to CSVEQLGESQYF.

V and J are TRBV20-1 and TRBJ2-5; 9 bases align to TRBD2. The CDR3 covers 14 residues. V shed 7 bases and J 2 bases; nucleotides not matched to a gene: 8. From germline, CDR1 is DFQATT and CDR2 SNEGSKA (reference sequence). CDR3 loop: CSGVRGGPQETQYF. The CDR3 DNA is TGCAGTGGAGTGCGGGGGGGCCCTCAAGAGACCCAGTACTTC.

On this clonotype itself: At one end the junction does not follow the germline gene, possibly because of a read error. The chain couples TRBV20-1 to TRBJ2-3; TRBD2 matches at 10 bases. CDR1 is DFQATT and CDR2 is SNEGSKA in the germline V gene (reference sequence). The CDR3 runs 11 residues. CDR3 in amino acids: CSASLLAGVYF. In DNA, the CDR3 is TGCAGTGCTAGCCTGCTAGCGGGAGTTTACTTT.

In DNA, the CDR3 is TGCGCCAGCAGCGTGGACAGGGGGGACACAGATACGCAGTATTTT. Translating it yields CASSVDRGDTDTQYF. The V gene is TRBV5-1, the J gene TRBJ2-3; TRBD1 agrees at 10 bases. In germline, CDR1 is SGHRS, CDR2 YFSETQ. There are 15 residues in the CDR3. V trimming: 4 bases; J trimming: 2 bases; junction bases outside the gene matches: 4. Supplemented by reference TRBV5-1 and TRBJ2-3, the full variable domain reads KAGVTQTPRYLIKTRGQQVTLSCSPISGHRSVSWYQQTPGQGLQFLFEYFSETQRNKGNFPGRFSGRQFSNSRSEMNVSTLELGDSALYLCASSVDRGDTDTQYFGPGTRLTVL.

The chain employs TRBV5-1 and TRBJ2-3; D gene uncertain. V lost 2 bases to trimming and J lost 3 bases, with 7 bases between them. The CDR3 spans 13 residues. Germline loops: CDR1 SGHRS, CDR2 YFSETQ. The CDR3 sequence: CASSLQMTDTQYF. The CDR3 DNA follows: TGCGCCAGCAGCTTACAGATGACAGATACGCAGTATTTT.

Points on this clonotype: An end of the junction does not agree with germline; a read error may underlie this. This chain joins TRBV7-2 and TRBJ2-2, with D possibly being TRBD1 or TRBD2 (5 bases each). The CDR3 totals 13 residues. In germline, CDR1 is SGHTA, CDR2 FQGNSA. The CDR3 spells CASRLGTTGELFF. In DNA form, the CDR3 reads TGTGCCAGCAGATTAGGGACCACCGGGGAGCTGTTTTTT.

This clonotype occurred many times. The CDR3 DNA reads TGTGCCAGCAGACCCAGCTCAGGGGCTCGAAGATATGGCTACACCTTC. This translates into CASRPSSGARRYGYTF. The rearrangement joins TRBV6-2 or TRBV6-3 to TRBJ1-2; D might be TRBD1 (6 bases). The CDR3 sequence is 16 residues long. The germline V gene encodes CDR1 MNHEY and CDR2 SVGEGT. Between the trimmed V and J ends, which lost 6 bases and 5 bases, there was a span of 22 bases.

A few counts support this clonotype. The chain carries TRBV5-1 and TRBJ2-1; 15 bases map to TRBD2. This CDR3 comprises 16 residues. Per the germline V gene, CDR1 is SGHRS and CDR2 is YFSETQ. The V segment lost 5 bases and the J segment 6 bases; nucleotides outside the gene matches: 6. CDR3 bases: TGCGCCAGCAGTTATGGACTAGCGGGAGGGCGCAATGAGCAGTTCTTC. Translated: CASSYGLAGGRNEQFF.

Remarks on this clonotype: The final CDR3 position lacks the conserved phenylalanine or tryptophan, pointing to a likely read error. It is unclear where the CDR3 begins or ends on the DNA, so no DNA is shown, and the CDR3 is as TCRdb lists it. The CDR3 loop is CASSQDLTSSRSAH. V gene TRBV4-3 combines with J gene TRBJ2-2; TRBD2 reflects the table's D call only, with no check against the DNA. CDR1 and CDR2 from the germline V gene are LGHNA and YSLEER. The CDR3 is 14 amino acids in total, end residues counted.

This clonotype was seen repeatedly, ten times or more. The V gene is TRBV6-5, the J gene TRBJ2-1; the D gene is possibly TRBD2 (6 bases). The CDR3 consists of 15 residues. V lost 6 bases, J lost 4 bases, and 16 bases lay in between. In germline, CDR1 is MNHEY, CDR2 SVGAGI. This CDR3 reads CASRTGEGAYNEQFF. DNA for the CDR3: TGTGCCAGCAGAACGGGAGAAGGGGCTTACAATGAGCAGTTCTTC.

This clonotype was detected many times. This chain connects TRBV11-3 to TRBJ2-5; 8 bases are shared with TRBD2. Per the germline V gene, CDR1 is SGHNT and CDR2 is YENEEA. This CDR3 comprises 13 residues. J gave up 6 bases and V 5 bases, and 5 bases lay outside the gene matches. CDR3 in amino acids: CASSLGGGKTQYF. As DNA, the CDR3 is TGTGCCAGCAGCCTAGGCGGGGGGAAGACCCAGTACTTC. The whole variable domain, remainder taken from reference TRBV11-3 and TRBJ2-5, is EAGVVQSPRYKIIEKKQPVAFWCNPISGHNTLYWYLQNLGQGPELLIRYENEEAVDDSQLPKDRFSAERLKGVDSTLKIQPAELGDSAVYLCASSLGGGKTQYFGPGTRLLVL.

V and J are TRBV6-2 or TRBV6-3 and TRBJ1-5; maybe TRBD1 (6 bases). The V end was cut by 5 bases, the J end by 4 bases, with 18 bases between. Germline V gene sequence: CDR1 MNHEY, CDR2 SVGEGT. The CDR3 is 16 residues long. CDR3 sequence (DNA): TGTGCCAGCAGTAATACAGGGACCGGATTTAATCAGCCCCAGCATTTT. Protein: CASSNTGTGFNQPQHF.

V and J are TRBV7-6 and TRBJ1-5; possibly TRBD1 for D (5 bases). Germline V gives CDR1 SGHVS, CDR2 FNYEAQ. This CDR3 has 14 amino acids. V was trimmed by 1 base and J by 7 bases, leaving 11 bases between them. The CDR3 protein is CASSLVGGPQPQHF. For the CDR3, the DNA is TGTGCCAGCAGCTTAGTCGGGGGACCCCAGCCCCAGCATTTT.

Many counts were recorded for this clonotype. The CDR3 coding sequence is TGTGCCACCAGTGATACCGGGGGGACTAGCACAGATACGCAGTATTTT. Translated: CATSDTGGTSTDTQYF. The gene calls are TRBV24-1 and TRBJ2-3; 7 positions agree with TRBD2. The CDR3 has 16 residues. Germline CDR1 and CDR2: KGHDR and SFDVKD. After removal of 3 bases from V and 0 bases from J, the junction contained 5 bases not matched to a gene.

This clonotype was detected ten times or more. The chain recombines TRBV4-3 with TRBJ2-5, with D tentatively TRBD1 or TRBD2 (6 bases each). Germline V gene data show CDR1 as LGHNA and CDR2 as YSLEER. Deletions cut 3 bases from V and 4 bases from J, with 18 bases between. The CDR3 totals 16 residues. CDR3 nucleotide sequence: TGCGCCAGCAGCCAGGATCGTATGGGGGGCTCAGAGACCCAGTACTTC. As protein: CASSQDRMGGSETQYF.